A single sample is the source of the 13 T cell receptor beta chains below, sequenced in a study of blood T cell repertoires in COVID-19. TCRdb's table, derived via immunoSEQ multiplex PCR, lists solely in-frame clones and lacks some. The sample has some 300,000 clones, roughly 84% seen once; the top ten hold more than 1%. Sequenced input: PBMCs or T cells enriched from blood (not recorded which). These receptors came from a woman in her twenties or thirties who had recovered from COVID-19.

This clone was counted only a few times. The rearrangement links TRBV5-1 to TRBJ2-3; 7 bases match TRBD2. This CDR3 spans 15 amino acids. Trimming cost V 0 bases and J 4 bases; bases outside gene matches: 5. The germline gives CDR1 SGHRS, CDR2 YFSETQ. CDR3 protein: CASSLEGGEPDTQYF. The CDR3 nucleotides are TGCGCCAGCAGCTTGGAGGGAGGGGAACCAGATACGCAGTATTTT.

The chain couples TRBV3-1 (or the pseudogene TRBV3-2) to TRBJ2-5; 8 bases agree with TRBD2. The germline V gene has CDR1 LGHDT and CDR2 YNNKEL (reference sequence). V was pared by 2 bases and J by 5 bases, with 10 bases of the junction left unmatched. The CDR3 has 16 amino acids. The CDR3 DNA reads TGTGCCAGCAGCCAATTGAGCGGGGGTACAGGGGAGACCCAGTACTTC. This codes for CASSQLSGGTGETQYF.

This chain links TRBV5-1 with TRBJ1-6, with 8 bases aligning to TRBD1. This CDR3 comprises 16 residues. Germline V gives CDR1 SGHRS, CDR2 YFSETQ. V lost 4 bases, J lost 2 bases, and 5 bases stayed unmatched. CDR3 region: CASSPGQGTYNSPLHF. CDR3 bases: TGCGCCAGCAGCCCAGGACAGGGCACCTATAATTCACCCCTCCACTTT.

Here the CDR3 DNA reads TGTGCCAGCAGTTTACAGGGTAACTCCTACAATGAGCAGTTCTTC. Its protein product is CASSLQGNSYNEQFF. This chain links TRBV6-5 with TRBJ2-1, with a weak D call TRBD1 (6 bases). The CDR3 runs 15 residues. V was pared by 4 bases and J by 0 bases, with 10 bases between. The germline V gene encodes CDR1 MNHEY and CDR2 SVGAGI.

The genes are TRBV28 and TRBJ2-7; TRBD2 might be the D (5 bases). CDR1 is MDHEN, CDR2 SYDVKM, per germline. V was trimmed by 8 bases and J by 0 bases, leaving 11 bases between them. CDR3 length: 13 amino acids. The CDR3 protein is CASLGGSSYEQYF. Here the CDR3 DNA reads TGTGCCAGCCTGGGCGGGTCCTCCTACGAGCAGTACTTC.

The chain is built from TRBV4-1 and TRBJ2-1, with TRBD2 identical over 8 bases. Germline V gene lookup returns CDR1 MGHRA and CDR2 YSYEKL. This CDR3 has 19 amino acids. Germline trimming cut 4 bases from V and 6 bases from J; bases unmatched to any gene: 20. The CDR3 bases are TGCGCCAGCAGCCTCACCCGGGGGGGCGTACGTGATAGGGGCAATGAGCAGTTCTTC. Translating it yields CASSLTRGGVRDRGNEQFF.

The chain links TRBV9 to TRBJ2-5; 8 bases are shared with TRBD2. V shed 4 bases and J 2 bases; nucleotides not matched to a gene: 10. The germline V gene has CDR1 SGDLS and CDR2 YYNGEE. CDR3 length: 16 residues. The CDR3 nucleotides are TGTGCCAGCAGCCCGCGGGAGCGGGGGAAGCAAGAGACCCAGTACTTC. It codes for CASSPRERGKQETQYF.

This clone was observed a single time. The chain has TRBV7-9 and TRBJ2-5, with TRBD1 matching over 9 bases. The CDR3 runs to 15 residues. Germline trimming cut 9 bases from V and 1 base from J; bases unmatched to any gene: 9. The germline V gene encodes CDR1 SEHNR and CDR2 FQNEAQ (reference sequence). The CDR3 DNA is TGTGCCAGTCTTCCGGGACAGGGCCGCCAAGAGACCCAGTACTTC. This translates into CASLPGQGRQETQYF. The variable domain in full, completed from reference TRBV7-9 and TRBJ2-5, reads DTGVSQNPRHKITKRGQNVTFRCDPISEHNRLYWYRQTLGQGPEFLTYFQNEAQLEKSRLLSDRFSAERPKGSFSTLEIQRTEQGDSAMYLCASLPGQGRQETQYFGPGTRLLVL.

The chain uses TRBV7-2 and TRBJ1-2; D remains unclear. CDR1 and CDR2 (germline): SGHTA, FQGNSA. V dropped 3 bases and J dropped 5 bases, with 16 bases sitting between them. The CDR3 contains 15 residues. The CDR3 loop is CASSFSLHGGYGYTF. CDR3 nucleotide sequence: TGTGCCAGCAGCTTCTCTTTGCACGGAGGGTATGGCTACACCTTC.

This chain's CDR3 is CASSYSTGLRNNSPLHF. DNA of the CDR3: TGTGCCAGCAGTTACTCGACAGGGCTTCGGAATAATTCACCCCTCCACTTT. The J gene is TRBJ1-6, the V gene TRBV6-2 or TRBV6-3; TRBD1 agrees at 7 bases. Germline V CDR1 and CDR2: MNHEY, SVGEGT. The CDR3 length is 17 residues. Trimming took 0 bases from V and 5 from J; bases not matched to a gene: 7.

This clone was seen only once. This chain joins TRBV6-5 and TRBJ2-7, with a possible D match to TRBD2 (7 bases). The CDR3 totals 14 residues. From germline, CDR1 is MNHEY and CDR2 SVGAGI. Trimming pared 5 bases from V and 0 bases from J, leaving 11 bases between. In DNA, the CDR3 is TGTGCCAGCAGTCGAGGGGGGGGCTCCTACGAGCAGTACTTC. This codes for CASSRGGGSYEQYF.

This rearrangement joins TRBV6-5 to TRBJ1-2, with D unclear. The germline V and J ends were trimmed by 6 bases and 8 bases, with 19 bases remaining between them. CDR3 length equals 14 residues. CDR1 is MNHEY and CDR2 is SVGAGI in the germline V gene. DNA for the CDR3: TGTGCCAGCAGGGACGCGGGAAGAGGGAGCGGCTACACCTTC. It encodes CASRDAGRGSGYTF.

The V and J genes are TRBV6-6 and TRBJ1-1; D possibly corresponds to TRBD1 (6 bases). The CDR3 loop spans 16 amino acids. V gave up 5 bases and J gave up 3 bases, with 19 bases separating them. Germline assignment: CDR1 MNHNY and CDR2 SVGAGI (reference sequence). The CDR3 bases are TGTGCCAGCAGTCCCCTCCGGCGGGGGCTGGACACTGAAGCTTTCTTT. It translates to CASSPLRRGLDTEAFF.